One and the same sample provided the 20 T cell receptor beta chains below, sequenced in a study of cytomegalovirus exposure and HLA in healthy donors. Researchers ran the PCR with 60 Vbeta and 13 Jbeta primers. TCRdb keeps only in-frame clones here, not all; method: immunoSEQ multiplex PCR. The sample has 120,000 to 150,000 clones, around 79% seen once. Sequenced material: PBMCs. Every receptor here comes from a man younger than 35 in good health and CMV-seronegative.

The V gene is TRBV27, the J gene TRBJ1-4; D perhaps matches TRBD1 (6 bases). CDR1 and CDR2 (germline): MNHEY, SMNVEV (reference sequence). The CDR3 is 15 residues long. Trimming stripped 0 bases from V and 8 bases from J, with 13 bases between. The CDR3 loop reads CASSLSSGVREKLFF. In DNA, the CDR3 is TGTGCCAGCAGTTTATCCTCAGGGGTGAGGGAAAAACTGTTTTTT.

V usage is TRBV2 and J usage is TRBJ2-1; TRBD1 is a possible D gene (6 bases). The CDR3 length is 15 residues. Trimming took 10 bases from V and 0 from J, leaving 16 bases between them. Germline-derived CDR1 and CDR2 are SNHLY and FYNNEI. The CDR3: CATQEFRGSYNEQFF. CDR3 nucleotides: TGTGCCACCCAGGAATTCAGGGGCTCCTACAATGAGCAGTTCTTC.

V usage is TRBV6-6 and J usage is TRBJ1-2; tentative D call: TRBD1 (5 bases). This CDR3 has 13 residues. The V gene's germline CDR1 is MNHNY and CDR2 SVGAGI (reference sequence). V was shortened by 7 bases and J by 2 bases, with 11 bases between the two germline ends. The CDR3 sequence is CASTPQENYGYTF. The CDR3 DNA sequence: TGTGCCAGCACTCCACAGGAGAACTATGGCTACACCTTC.

The chain has TRBV7-2 and TRBJ2-3, with a weak D call TRBD1 (5 bases). The CDR3 totals 14 residues. Germline CDR1 SGHTA, CDR2 FQGNSA. The ends were cut back, 3 bases at V and 1 base at J, with 8 bases in the middle. CDR3 loop: CASSFLQGTDTQYF. For the CDR3, the DNA is TGTGCCAGCAGCTTCCTACAGGGCACAGATACGCAGTATTTT. Supplemented by reference TRBV7-2 and TRBJ2-3, the full variable domain reads GAGVSQSPSNKVTEKGKDVELRCDPISGHTALYWYRQSLGQGLEFLIYFQGNSAPDKSGLPSDRFSAERTGGSVSTLTIQRTQQEDSAVYLCASSFLQGTDTQYFGPGTRLTVL.

The rearrangement uses TRBV7-9 and TRBJ2-7; 9 bases align to TRBD1. CDR1 is SEHNR and CDR2 is FQNEAQ in the germline V gene (reference sequence). The CDR3 length is 15 residues. With V trimmed by 5 bases and J by 1 base, 6 bases remained unmatched. The CDR3 DNA follows: TGTGCCAGCAGCGGACAGGGGAGGATGTCCTACGAGCAGTACTTC. Protein sequence: CASSGQGRMSYEQYF.

V gene TRBV7-2 combines with J gene TRBJ1-1; tentative D call: TRBD1 (5 bases). Trimming pared 3 bases from V and 3 bases from J, leaving 8 bases between. Germline V gene data show CDR1 as SGHTA and CDR2 as FQGNSA. This CDR3 spans 13 amino acids. DNA of the CDR3: TGTGCCAGCAGCTTTTCCAGGGACACTGAAGCTTTCTTT. Translating it yields CASSFSRDTEAFF.

The chain has TRBV9 and TRBJ2-3; D is unclear. The V gene's germline CDR1 is SGDLS and CDR2 YYNGEE. V lost 0 bases to trimming and J lost 2 bases, with 7 bases between them. The CDR3 is 14 residues long. In nucleotides, the CDR3 is TGTGCCAGCAGCGTAGCGCTCTACACAGATACGCAGTATTTT. Its translation is CASSVALYTDTQYF.

V is TRBV5-5 and J is TRBJ1-2; tentative D call: TRBD1 (6 bases). Trimming stripped 4 bases from V and 5 bases from J, with 15 bases between. Looked up from germline, CDR1 is SGHKS and CDR2 is YYEKEE (reference sequence). The CDR3 covers 14 residues. CDR3 loop: CASSPGGGQYGYTF. CDR3 in DNA: TGTGCCAGCAGCCCGGGGGGGGGACAATATGGCTACACCTTC.

In its sample, this clone was seen a few times. The genes are TRBV27 and TRBJ1-4, with a tentative D call TRBD1 (5 bases). This CDR3 region has 15 residues. The germline gives CDR1 MNHEY, CDR2 SMNVEV (reference sequence). The ends were cut back, 3 bases at V and 4 bases at J, with 12 bases in the middle. CDR3 nucleotide sequence: TGTGCCAGCAGTTTTTCCAGGGTGGGTAATGAAAAACTGTTTTTT. Translation gives CASSFSRVGNEKLFF. Based on the CDR3 plus reference TRBV27 and TRBJ1-4, the full variable domain is EAQVTQNPRYLITVTGKKLTVTCSQNMNHEYMSWYRQDPGLGLRQIYYSMNVEVTDKGDVPEGYKVSRKEKRNFPLILESPSPNQTSLYFCASSFSRVGNEKLFFGSGTQLSVL.

This clone was seen a single time. The genes are TRBV5-4 and TRBJ2-5; D perhaps matches TRBD2 (7 bases). Deletions cut 3 bases from V and 4 bases from J, with 10 bases between. The V gene's germline CDR1 is SGHNT and CDR2 YYREEE (reference sequence). This CDR3 contains 13 residues. The CDR3 is CASSYGGPETQYF. CDR3 nucleotide sequence: TGTGCCAGCAGCTACGGGGGGCCAGAGACCCAGTACTTC.

The J gene is TRBJ1-1, the V gene TRBV6-6; D remains ambiguous. CDR1 is MNHNY and CDR2 is SVGAGI in the germline V gene (reference sequence). This CDR3 is 14 amino acids long. Trimming left V 0 bases short and J 6 bases short, with 11 bases between. CDR3 amino acids: CASSYSNAVPEAFF. In DNA form, the CDR3 reads TGTGCCAGCAGTTACTCGAATGCGGTGCCTGAAGCTTTCTTT.

This clone came up once. J is TRBJ1-1 and V is TRBV10-2; the match to TRBD1 covers 8 bases. Trimming took 5 bases from V and 0 from J; bases not matched to a gene: 8. The CDR3 runs to 16 residues. The germline gives CDR1 WSHSY, CDR2 SAAADI. The CDR3 coding sequence is TGCGCCAGCAGTCGCACAGGGGGTTACATGAACACTGAAGCTTTCTTT. Its protein is CASSRTGGYMNTEAFF.

CDR3 nucleotides: TGCGCCAGCAGCTTGGGGGCCGCGGGGGGGTCCTACAATGAGCAGTTCTTC. It encodes CASSLGAAGGSYNEQFF. The chain employs TRBV5-1 and TRBJ2-1; 9 positions agree with TRBD2. Germline V gene sequence: CDR1 SGHRS, CDR2 YFSETQ. After removal of 0 bases from V and 1 base from J, the junction contained 5 bases not matched to a gene. The CDR3 contains 17 residues.

The chain uses TRBV30 and TRBJ1-5, with D perhaps matching TRBD1 (6 bases). Germline CDR1 reads GTSNPN; CDR2 reads SVGIG (reference sequence). The V and J ends lost 3 bases and 6 bases respectively, with 15 bases between them. This CDR3 is built from 14 residues. CDR3 coding DNA: TGTGCCTGGAGCACGAAGGGGGGGAGTCAGCCCCAGCATTTT. This sequence encodes CAWSTKGGSQPQHF. The whole variable domain, filled in from reference TRBV30 and TRBJ1-5, reads SQTIHQWPATLVQPVGSPLSLECTVEGTSNPNLYWYRQAAGRGLQLLFYSVGIGQISSEVPQNLSASRPQDRQFILSSKKLLLSDSGFYLCAWSTKGGSQPQHFGDGTRLSIL.

The gene calls are TRBV27 and TRBJ1-1; TRBD1 matches 7 bases. CDR1 and CDR2 (germline): MNHEY, SMNVEV (reference sequence). With V trimmed by 6 bases and J by 4 bases, 8 bases remained unmatched. The CDR3 spans 14 residues. CDR3 region: CASSSLTGVTEAFF. The DNA for the CDR3 is TGTGCCAGCAGCTCTTTAACAGGGGTCACTGAAGCTTTCTTT.

This clone was seen only a few times. This chain links TRBV6-1 with TRBJ1-5; TRBD1 agrees at 7 bases. The germline V gene encodes CDR1 MNHNS and CDR2 SASEGT. With 2 bases clipped from V and 6 bases from J, the junction kept 7 bases outside the gene matches. The CDR3 sequence is 15 residues long. The CDR3 nucleotides read TGTGCCAGCAGTGAAACACCGACAGGGAGTCAGCCCCAGCATTTT. Encoded protein: CASSETPTGSQPQHF.

The rearrangement links TRBV5-1 to TRBJ2-5; D is unclear. Matching the DNA end better, TRBJ2-7 makes the J call doubtful. The CDR3 extends over 11 amino acids. CDR1 SGHRS and CDR2 YFSETQ come from the germline V gene. The CDR3 reads CASSLDYEQYF. CDR3 sequence (DNA): TGCGCCAGCAGCTTGGATTACGAGCAGTACTTC.

The CDR3 region is CASSVAGGPYEQFF. For the CDR3, the DNA is TGTGCCAGCAGCGTAGCGGGGGGGCCGTATGAGCAGTTCTTC. The chain recombines TRBV9 with TRBJ2-1; 8 nucleotides line up with TRBD2. The germline V gene encodes CDR1 SGDLS and CDR2 YYNGEE. The CDR3 is made up of 14 amino acids. V was clipped by 0 bases and J by 8 bases; unmatched bases: 4.

The chain recombines TRBV5-1 with TRBJ2-7, with TRBD1 matching over 7 bases. V shed 4 bases and J 6 bases; nucleotides not matched to a gene: 10. In germline, CDR1 is SGHRS, CDR2 YFSETQ. The CDR3 spans 14 residues. The CDR3 protein is CASSATQDRSEQYF. CDR3 in DNA: TGCGCCAGCAGCGCGACCCAGGACAGGAGCGAGCAGTACTTC.

The V and J genes are TRBV19 and TRBJ1-1; D perhaps matches TRBD1 (5 bases). The CDR3 consists of 14 residues. With 6 bases removed from V and 0 bases from J, the gap between germline ends came to 11 bases. The germline CDR1 and CDR2 sequences are LNHDA and SQIVND (reference sequence). The CDR3 region is CASSLGGMNTEAFF. CDR3 in DNA: TGTGCCAGTAGCCTGGGGGGGATGAACACTGAAGCTTTCTTT.